This TCR beta chain was captured in a study of T cells in Graves' hyperthyroidism and ophthalmopathy. CDR1 and CDR2 from the germline V gene are MNHEY and SMNVEV (reference sequence). V lost 10 bases to trimming and J lost 4 bases, with 19 bases between them. This CDR3 comprises 15 residues. Study results and limitations: Blood also held most thyroid clonotypes expanded beyond 0.001.

This clonotype was picked up a small number of times. Its antigen remains unidentified. Authors of the study amplified TCR beta CDR3 regions from RNA transcripts. The study used the HTBI primer set for a first-round RT-PCR of the TCR CDR3. MiXCR was run by TCRdb on the multiplex PCR reads, yielding one entry per CDR3 protein. This table holds a few hundred thousand distinct CDR3 sequences, roughly 19% found once. The V and J genes are TRBV27 and TRBJ1-4; D remains unclear. Specimen: blood. This receptor was identified in a man in his forties or fifties with Graves' ophthalmopathy. The CDR3 spells CATADRTALNEKLFF. The CDR3 nucleotides read TGTGCCACTGCAGATCGGACGGCTCTTAATGAAAAACTGTTTTTT.